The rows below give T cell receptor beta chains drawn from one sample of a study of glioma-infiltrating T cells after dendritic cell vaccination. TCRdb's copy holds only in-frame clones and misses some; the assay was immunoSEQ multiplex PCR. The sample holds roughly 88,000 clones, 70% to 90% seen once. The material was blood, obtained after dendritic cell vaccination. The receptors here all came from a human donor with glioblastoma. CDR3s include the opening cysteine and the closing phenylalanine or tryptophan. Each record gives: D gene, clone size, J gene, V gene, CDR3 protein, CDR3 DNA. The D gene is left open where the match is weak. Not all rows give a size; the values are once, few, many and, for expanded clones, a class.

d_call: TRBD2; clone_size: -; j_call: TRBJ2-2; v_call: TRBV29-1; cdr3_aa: CSVELSGRNTGELFF; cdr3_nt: TGCAGCGTTGAACTTAGCGGGAGAAACACCGGGGAGCTGTTTTTT
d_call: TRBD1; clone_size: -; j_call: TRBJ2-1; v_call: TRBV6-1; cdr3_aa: CASSEGRQGDEQFF; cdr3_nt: TGTGCCAGCAGTGAGGGGCGACAGGGGGATGAGCAGTTCTTC
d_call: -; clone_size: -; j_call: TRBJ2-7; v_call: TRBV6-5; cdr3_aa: CASSSDSLKEQYF; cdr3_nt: TGTGCCAGCAGTTCGGACAGTCTAAAGGAGCAGTACTTC
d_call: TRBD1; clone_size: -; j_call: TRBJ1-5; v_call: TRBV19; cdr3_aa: CASSATGSRRDQPQHF; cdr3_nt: TGTGCCAGTAGTGCGACAGGGTCAAGAAGGGATCAGCCCCAGCATTTT
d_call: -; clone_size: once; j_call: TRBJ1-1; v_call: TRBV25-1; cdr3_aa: CASRGQGNTEAFF; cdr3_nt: TGTGCCAGCAGGGGGCAGGGGAACACTGAAGCTTTCTTT
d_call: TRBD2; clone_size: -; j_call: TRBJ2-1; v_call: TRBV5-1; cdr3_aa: CASSLEPAGGSGDEQFF; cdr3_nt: TGCGCCAGCAGCTTGGAACCCGCGGGGGGGAGTGGAGATGAGCAGTTCTTC
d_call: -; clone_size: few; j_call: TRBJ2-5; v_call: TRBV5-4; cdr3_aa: CASSLEMRGPNKETQYF; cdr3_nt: TGTGCCAGCAGCTTGGAGATGCGGGGGCCGAATAAAGAGACCCAGTACTTC
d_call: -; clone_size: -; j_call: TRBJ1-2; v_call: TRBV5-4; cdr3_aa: CASSLVGGPYGYTF; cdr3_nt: TGTGCCAGCAGCTTGGTTGGAGGGCCCTATGGCTACACCTTC
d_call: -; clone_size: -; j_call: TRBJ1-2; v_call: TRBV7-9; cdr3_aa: CASSSGSDYGYTF; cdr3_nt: TGTGCCAGCAGCTCCGGGTCTGACTATGGCTACACCTTC
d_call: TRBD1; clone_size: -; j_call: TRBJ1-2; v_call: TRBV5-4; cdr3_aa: CASSSGGQGALNYGYTF; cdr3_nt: TGTGCCAGCAGCTCAGGGGGTCAGGGGGCGCTCAACTATGGCTACACCTTC
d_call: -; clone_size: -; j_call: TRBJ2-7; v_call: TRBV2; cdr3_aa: CASSSGTLYEQYF; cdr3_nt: TGTGCCAGCAGTTCCGGGACACTCTACGAGCAGTACTTC
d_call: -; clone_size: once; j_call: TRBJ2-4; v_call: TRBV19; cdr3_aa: CASTLGWRGKNIQYF; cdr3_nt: TGTGCCAGTACCCTCGGGTGGAGGGGCAAAAACATTCAGTACTTC
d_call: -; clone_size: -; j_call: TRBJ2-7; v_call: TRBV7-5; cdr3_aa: CARSFPPTSGEPEQYF; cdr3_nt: TGTGCCAGAAGCTTTCCCCCGACTAGCGGGGAACCCGAGCAGTACTTC
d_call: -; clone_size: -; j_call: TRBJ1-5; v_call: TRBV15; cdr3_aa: CATSRDRQDQPQHF; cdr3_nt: TGTGCCACCAGCAGAGACCGCCAGGATCAGCCCCAGCATTTT
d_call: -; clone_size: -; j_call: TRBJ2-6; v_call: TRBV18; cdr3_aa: CASSQGDGANVLTF; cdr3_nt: TGTGCCAGCTCACAGGGAGATGGGGCCAACGTCCTGACTTTC